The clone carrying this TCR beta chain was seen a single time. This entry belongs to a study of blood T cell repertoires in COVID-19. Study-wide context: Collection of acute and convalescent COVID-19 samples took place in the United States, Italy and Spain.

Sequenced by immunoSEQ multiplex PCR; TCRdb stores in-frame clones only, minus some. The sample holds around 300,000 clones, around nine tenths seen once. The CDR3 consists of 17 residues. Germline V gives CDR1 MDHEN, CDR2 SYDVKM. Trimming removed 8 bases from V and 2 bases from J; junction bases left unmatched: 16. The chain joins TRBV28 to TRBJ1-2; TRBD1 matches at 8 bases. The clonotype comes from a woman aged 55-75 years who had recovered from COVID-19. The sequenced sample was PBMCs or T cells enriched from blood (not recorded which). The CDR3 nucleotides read TGTGCCAGCGTTACCCGGGACAGGCCAACCTTAAACTATGGCTACACCTTC. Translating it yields CASVTRDRPTLNYGYTF.